Sequencing of this T cell receptor (beta chain) was carried out in a study of control samples from healthy donors and cancer patients. This CDR3 contains 13 residues. Trimming took 0 bases from V and 11 from J; bases not matched to a gene: 5. Germline V gene data show CDR1 as SEHNR and CDR2 as FQNEAQ (reference sequence). The repertoire was sequenced with immunoSEQ multiplex PCR; TCRdb's copy has only in-frame clones and lacks some. The sample carries about 140,000 clones, approximately 94% recorded once. Sequencing was done on a sample of blood. This clonotype was sampled from a man between 35 and 55 years old in good health. The chain is built from TRBV7-9 and TRBJ1-1; 8 positions match TRBD1. The CDR3 loop is CASSLAPTGGAFF. CDR3 coding DNA: TGTGCCAGCAGCTTAGCTCCCACAGGGGGTGCTTTCTTT. The variable domain in full, with the rest retrieved from reference TRBV7-9 and TRBJ1-1, is DTGVSQNPRHKITKRGQNVTFRCDPISEHNRLYWYRQTLGQGPEFLTYFQNEAQLEKSRLLSDRFSAERPKGSFSTLEIQRTEQGDSAMYLCASSLAPTGGAFFGQGTRLTVV.